A single TCR beta chain is shown here with its context. Its antigen is not known. Clinical Activity Scores of at least 3, NOSPECS grades of at least 4 and durations under 3 months characterized ophthalmopathy patients. V was shortened by 7 bases and J by 3 bases, with 10 bases between the two germline ends. CDR1 and CDR2 (germline): SGDLS, YYNGEE. This CDR3 is 12 amino acids long. This sample stems from a study of T cells in Graves' hyperthyroidism and ophthalmopathy. The study, taken as a whole, reports: A model of 13 V-J pairs discriminated ophthalmopathy from stable hyperthyroidism.

Researchers took RNA transcripts and amplified the TCR beta CDR3 regions from them. Researchers ran a first-round RT-PCR on the TCR CDR3 using the HTBI primer set. TCRdb reprocessed the multiplex PCR reads with MiXCR, giving one entry per CDR3 protein. The profile shows 600,000 or so distinct CDR3 sequences, approximately 14% of them singletons. The chain has TRBV9 and TRBJ1-2; D is unresolved. The origin of this receptor is a woman aged 45-60 years with Graves' ophthalmopathy. Sample: blood. This CDR3 is CASEEAHYGYTF. DNA for the CDR3: TGTGCCAGCGAGGAGGCACACTATGGCTACACCTTC.